Listed below are T cell receptor beta chains from one sample, sequenced in a study of CD8 T cells in ankylosing spondylitis. One entry per CDR3 protein results from TCRdb running MiXCR on the 5' RACE reads. The sample includes 150,000 or so distinct CDR3 sequences, around 20% seen only once; the top ten take over 7.5%. What was sequenced was blood, either unsorted or a sorted T cell fraction (not recorded which). Receptors were obtained from a male donor with ankylosing spondylitis or in good health (not recorded which). Both conserved end residues are part of each CDR3. A D gene is named only where the DNA matches it firmly. Clone size appears in some rows only: once, few, many, or a class for an expanded clone.

>TRBJ2-2|TRBV11-2|few|NA
CASSLGDFFTGELFF
TGTGCCAGCAGCTTAGGGGACTTCTTCACCGGGGAGCTGTTTTTT
>TRBJ1-1|TRBV10-3|NA|NA
CAISESRGRTEAFF
TGTGCCATCAGTGAGTCCAGGGGTAGGACTGAAGCTTTCTTT
>TRBJ2-2|TRBV5-1|NA|TRBD1
CVSGQANTGELFF
TGCGTCAGCGGACAGGCGAACACCGGGGAGCTGTTTTTT
>TRBJ1-4|TRBV2|many|NA
CASSEALPEGYSEKLFF
TGTGCCAGCAGTGAAGCGCTTCCAGAGGGATATAGTGAAAAACTGTTTTTT
>TRBJ2-4|TRBV7-9|many|TRBD1
CASSPTTGAGGIQYF
TGTGCCAGCAGCCCCACGACAGGGGCAGGGGGCATTCAGTACTTC
>TRBJ2-7|TRBV30|few|NA
CAWSVTSYEQYF
TGTGCCTGGAGTGTGACTTCCTACGAGCAGTACTTC
>TRBJ1-1|TRBV10-1|NA|NA
CAGTAAGGTEAFF
TGCGCCGGCACCGCAGCGGGGGGCACTGAAGCTTTCTTT
>TRBJ2-3|TRBV6-5|many|TRBD2
CASSYRGSVGDTQYF
TGTGCCAGCAGTTACCGCGGGAGCGTGGGAGATACGCAGTATTTT
>TRBJ1-1|TRBV20-1|many|NA
CSGGSLMNTEAFF
TGCAGTGGGGGCAGTCTCATGAACACTGAAGCTTTCTTT
>TRBJ1-4|TRBV14|many|TRBD1
CASSHIHGGQLNF
TGTGCCAGCAGCCATATCCACGGGGGACAGCTAAATTTT
>TRBJ2-7|TRBV3-1|NA|NA
CASSQVGLSDEQYF
TGTGCCAGCAGCCAAGTGGGCCTCTCGGACGAGCAGTACTTC
>TRBJ2-5|TRBV4-1|NA|TRBD2
CASSLRGRGGQETQYF
TGCGCCAGCAGCCTCCGCGGGAGGGGAGGACAGGAGACCCAGTACTTC
>TRBJ1-2|TRBV12-3/TRBV12-4|NA|TRBD1
CASSPDRGFRNYGYTF
TGTGCCAGCAGCCCGGACAGGGGGTTTCGAAACTATGGCTACACCTTC
>TRBJ2-1|TRBV12-3/TRBV12-4|NA|NA
CASSLRPAREFF
TGTGCCAGCAGTTTACGCCCCGCTAGGGAGTTCTTC
>TRBJ2-2|TRBV30|NA|TRBD1
CASRGQGRTGELFF
TGTGCCAGTAGAGGACAGGGGAGGACCGGGGAGCTGTTTTTT
>TRBJ2-1|TRBV27|few|TRBD2
CASSGAGGLNEQFF
TGTGCCAGCAGTGGAGCGGGAGGGTTAAATGAGCAGTTCTTC
>TRBJ2-5|TRBV20-1|many|NA
CSALQGGQETQYF
TGCAGTGCTCTACAGGGAGGTCAAGAGACCCAGTACTTC
>TRBJ1-6|TRBV9|few|NA
CASSVDPISSYNSPLHF
TGTGCCAGCAGCGTCGACCCCATCAGCTCCTATAATTCACCCCTCCACTTT
>TRBJ2-2|TRBV5-5|few|NA
CASSLVQRSNTGELFF
TGTGCCAGCAGCTTGGTCCAGAGGTCGAACACCGGGGAGTTGTTTTTT
>TRBJ2-6|TRBV2|few|NA
CASRPSNYRSGANVLTF
TGTGCCAGCAGGCCCTCCAATTATCGCTCTGGGGCCAACGTCCTGACTTTC
>TRBJ2-2|TRBV20-1|NA|NA
CSASGPQANTGELFF
TGCAGTGCTAGTGGACCACAGGCGAACACCGGGGAGCTGTTTTTT
>TRBJ1-4|TRBV5-1|many|NA
CASSSAGGGSEKLFF
TGCGCCAGCAGCTCGGCTGGAGGCGGGAGTGAAAAACTGTTTTTT
>TRBJ1-2|TRBV12-3/TRBV12-4|many|NA
CASSTWGGYTF
TGTGCCAGCAGTACTTGGGGTGGCTACACCTTC
>TRBJ2-5|TRBV12-3/TRBV12-4|many|TRBD2
CASSLSYAGTSGGDKGQYF
TGTGCCAGCAGTTTATCCTATGCCGGGACTAGCGGTGGAGATAAGGGCCAGTACTTC
>TRBJ2-1|TRBV3-1|NA|NA
CASSASSRYNEQFF
TGTGCCAGCAGCGCATCTAGCAGATACAATGAGCAGTTCTTC
>TRBJ2-1|TRBV24-1|NA|TRBD2
CATSDLPSGRANEQFF
TGTGCCACCAGTGATTTGCCTAGCGGGAGGGCAAATGAGCAGTTCTTC
>TRBJ2-6|TRBV29-1|many|NA
CSVEAGSGANVLTF
TGCAGCGTTGAAGCGGGGTCTGGGGCCAACGTCCTGACTTTC
>TRBJ1-4|TRBV5-1|many|NA
CASSLGGSGEKLFF
TGCGCCAGCAGCTTGGGGGGGAGTGGCGAAAAACTGTTTTTT
>TRBJ2-5|TRBV5-5|NA|NA
CASSMVGEETQYF
TGTGCCAGCAGCATGGTGGGGGAAGAGACCCAGTACTTC
>TRBJ2-7|TRBV12-3/TRBV12-4|NA|TRBD1
CASSSGTGGRDF
TGTGCCAGCAGTTCCGGGACAGGGGGCCGGGACTTC
>TRBJ1-2|TRBV12-3/TRBV12-4|NA|NA
CASSLGAGRSIGYTF
TGTGCCAGCAGTTTAGGGGCGGGACGATCGATCGGCTACACCTTC
>TRBJ2-2|TRBV7-3|many|NA
CASSLNTAQGGTGELFF
TGTGCCAGCAGCTTAAATACTGCCCAGGGAGGTACCGGGGAGCTGTTTTTT
>TRBJ1-1|TRBV5-1|many|NA
CASSGTGRDRMNTEAFF
TGCGCCAGCAGTGGTACGGGTCGGGACCGTATGAACACTGAAGCTTTCTTT
>TRBJ2-7|TRBV3-1|many|NA
CASSQAHYSAAEQYF
TGTGCCAGCAGCCAAGCCCACTATTCAGCGGCCGAGCAGTACTTC
>TRBJ2-7|TRBV23-1|NA|NA
CASSQYSDRASYEQYF
TGCGCCAGCAGTCAATACTCGGACAGAGCGTCCTACGAGCAGTACTTC
>TRBJ2-3|TRBV5-4|NA|TRBD2
CASSPRVAGVQDTQYF
TGTGCCAGCAGCCCCAGGGTAGCGGGAGTACAAGATACGCAGTATTTT
>TRBJ2-3|TRBV6-1|NA|NA
CASSEDTRTDTQYF
TGTGCCAGCAGCGAGGACACCCGCACAGATACGCAGTATTTT
>TRBJ2-7|TRBV20-1|many|TRBD2
CSFGLAGSYEQYF
TGCAGTTTCGGACTAGCGGGGTCCTACGAGCAGTACTTC
>TRBJ2-5|TRBV7-6|NA|NA
CASSLRTGSAAETQYF
TGTGCCAGCAGCTTAAGGACGGGTTCGGCAGCAGAGACCCAGTACTTC
>TRBJ2-1|TRBV20-1|many|TRBD1
CSARDLRDRDNEQFF
TGCAGTGCTAGAGACCTCCGGGACAGGGACAATGAGCAGTTCTTC
>TRBJ2-3|TRBV3-1|few|TRBD1
CASSQRTGFDTQYF
TGTGCCAGCAGCCAGAGGACAGGGTTTGATACGCAGTATTTT